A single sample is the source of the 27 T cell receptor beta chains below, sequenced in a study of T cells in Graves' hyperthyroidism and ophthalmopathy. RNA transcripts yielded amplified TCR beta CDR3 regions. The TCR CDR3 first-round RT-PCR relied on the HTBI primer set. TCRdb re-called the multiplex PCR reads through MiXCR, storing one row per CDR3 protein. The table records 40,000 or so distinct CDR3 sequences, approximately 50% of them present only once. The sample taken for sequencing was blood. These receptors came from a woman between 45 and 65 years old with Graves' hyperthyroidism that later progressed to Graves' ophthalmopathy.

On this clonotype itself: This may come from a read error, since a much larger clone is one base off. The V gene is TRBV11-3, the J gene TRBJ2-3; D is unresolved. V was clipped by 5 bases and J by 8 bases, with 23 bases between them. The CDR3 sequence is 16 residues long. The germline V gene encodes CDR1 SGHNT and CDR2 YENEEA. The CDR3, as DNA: TGTGCCAGCAGCCTCGGGCTTTCCCAACAGTCAGGTACGCAGTATTTT. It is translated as CASSLGLSQQSGTQYF.

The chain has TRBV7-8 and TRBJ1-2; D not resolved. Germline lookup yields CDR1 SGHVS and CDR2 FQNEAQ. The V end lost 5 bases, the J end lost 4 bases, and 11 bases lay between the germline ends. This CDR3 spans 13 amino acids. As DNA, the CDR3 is TGTGCCAGCAGCCCTCGACGTACCTATGGCTACACCTTC. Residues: CASSPRRTYGYTF.

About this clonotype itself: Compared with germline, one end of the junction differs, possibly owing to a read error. The CDR3 loop is CASSRGQDYERYF. For the CDR3, the DNA is TGTGCCAGCAGCAGGGGACAGGACTACGAGCGGTACTTC. The rearrangement joins TRBV7-9 to TRBJ2-7; 8 nucleotides line up with TRBD1. This CDR3 is 13 amino acids long. The germline V gene has CDR1 SEHNR and CDR2 FQNEAQ (reference sequence). The full variable domain, with the rest looked up from reference TRBV7-9 and TRBJ2-7, is DTGVSQNPRHKITKRGQNVTFRCDPISEHNRLYWYRQTLGQGPEFLTYFQNEAQLEKSRLLSDRFSAERPKGSFSTLEIQRTEQGDSAMYLCASSRGQDYERYFGPGTRLTVT.

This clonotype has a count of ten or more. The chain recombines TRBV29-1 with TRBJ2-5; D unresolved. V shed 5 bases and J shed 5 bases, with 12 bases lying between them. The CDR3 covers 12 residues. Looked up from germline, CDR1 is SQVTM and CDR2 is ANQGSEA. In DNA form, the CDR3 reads TGCAGCGTTCCCCAGGTTTCGGAGACCCAGTACTTC. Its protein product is CSVPQVSETQYF.

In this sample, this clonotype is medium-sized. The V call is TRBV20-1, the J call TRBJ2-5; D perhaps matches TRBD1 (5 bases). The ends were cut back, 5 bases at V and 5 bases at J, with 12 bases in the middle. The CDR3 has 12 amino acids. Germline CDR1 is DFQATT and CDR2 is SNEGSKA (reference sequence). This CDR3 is CSAGRDRETQYF. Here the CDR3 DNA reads TGCAGTGCTGGCAGGGATAGGGAGACCCAGTACTTC.

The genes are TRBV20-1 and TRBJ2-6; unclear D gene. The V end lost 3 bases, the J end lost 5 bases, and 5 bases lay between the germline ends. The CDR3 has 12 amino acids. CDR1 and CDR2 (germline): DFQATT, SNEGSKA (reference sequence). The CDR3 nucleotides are TGCAGTGCTAGGGGGAGGGCCAACGTCCTGACTTTC. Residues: CSARGRANVLTF.

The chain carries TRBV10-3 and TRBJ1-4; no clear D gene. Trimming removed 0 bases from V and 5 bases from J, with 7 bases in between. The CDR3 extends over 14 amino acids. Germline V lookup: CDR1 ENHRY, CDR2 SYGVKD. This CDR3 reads CAISESTANEKLFF. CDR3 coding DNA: TGTGCCATCAGTGAGTCTACGGCAAATGAAAAACTGTTTTTT.

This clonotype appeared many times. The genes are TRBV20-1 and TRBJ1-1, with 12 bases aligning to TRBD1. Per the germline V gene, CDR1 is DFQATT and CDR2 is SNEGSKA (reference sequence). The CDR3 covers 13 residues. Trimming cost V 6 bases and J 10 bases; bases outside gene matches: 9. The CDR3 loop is CSAEGQGAIRAFF. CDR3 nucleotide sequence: TGCAGTGCGGAGGGACAGGGGGCGATTCGAGCTTTCTTT.

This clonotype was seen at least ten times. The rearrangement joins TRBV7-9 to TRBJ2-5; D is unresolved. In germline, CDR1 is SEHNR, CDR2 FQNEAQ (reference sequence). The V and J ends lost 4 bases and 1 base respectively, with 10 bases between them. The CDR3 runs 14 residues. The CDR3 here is CASSSPGLQETQYF. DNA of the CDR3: TGTGCCAGCAGCTCCCCGGGTCTCCAAGAGACCCAGTACTTC.

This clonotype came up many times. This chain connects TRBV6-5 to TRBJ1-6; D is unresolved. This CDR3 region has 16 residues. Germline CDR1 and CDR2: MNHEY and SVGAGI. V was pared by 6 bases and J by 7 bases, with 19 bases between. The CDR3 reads CASSLKHRQSNSPLHF. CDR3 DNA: TGTGCCAGCAGCCTAAAACACAGACAATCGAATTCACCCCTCCACTTT.

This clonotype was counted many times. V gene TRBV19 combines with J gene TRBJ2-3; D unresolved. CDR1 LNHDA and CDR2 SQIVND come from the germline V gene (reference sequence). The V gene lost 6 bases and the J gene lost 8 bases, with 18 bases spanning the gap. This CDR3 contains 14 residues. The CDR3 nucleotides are TGTGCCAGTAGCCTAGATTTTCGAGACGGTACGCAGTATTTT. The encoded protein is CASSLDFRDGTQYF.

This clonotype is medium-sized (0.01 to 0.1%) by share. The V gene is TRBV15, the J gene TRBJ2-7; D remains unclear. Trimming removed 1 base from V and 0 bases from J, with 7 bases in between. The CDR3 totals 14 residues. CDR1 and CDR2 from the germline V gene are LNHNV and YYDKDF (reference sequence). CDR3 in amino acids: CATSRGTISYEQYF. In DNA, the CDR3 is TGTGCCACCAGCAGAGGCACCATCTCCTACGAGCAGTACTTC.

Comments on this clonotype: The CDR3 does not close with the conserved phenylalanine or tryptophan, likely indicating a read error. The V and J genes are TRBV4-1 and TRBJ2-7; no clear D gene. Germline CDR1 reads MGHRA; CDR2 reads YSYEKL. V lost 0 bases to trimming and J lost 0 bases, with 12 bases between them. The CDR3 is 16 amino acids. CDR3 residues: CASSQDTVRTSYEQYC. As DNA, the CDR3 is TGCGCCAGCAGCCAAGATACCGTCAGAACCTCCTACGAGCAGTACTGC.

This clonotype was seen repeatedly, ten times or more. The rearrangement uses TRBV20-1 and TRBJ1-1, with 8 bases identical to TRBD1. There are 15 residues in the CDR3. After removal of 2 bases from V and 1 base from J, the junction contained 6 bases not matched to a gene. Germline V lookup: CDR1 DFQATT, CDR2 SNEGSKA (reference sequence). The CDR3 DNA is TGCAGTGCTAGATTACGGACAGGGTGGAACACTGAAGCTTTCTTT. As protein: CSARLRTGWNTEAFF.

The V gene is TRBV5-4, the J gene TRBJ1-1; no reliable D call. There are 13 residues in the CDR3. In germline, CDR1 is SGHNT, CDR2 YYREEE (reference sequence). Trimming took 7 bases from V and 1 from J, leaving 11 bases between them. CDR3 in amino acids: CASGSEQNTEAFF. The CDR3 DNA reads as TGTGCCAGCGGCTCGGAGCAGAACACTGAAGCTTTCTTT.

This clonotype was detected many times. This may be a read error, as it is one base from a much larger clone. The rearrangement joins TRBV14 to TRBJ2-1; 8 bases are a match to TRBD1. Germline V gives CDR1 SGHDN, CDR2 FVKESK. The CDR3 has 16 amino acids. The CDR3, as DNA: TGTGCCAGCAGCCAAGGGGCAGGGGGCTCGAGAAATGAGCAGTCCTTC. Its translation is CASSQGAGGSRNEQSF.

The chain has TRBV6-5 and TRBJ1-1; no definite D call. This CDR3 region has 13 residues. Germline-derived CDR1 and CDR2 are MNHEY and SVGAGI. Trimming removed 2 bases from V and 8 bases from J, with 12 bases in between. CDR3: CASSYEGSGEAFF. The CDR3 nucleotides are TGTGCCAGCAGTTACGAAGGGAGCGGAGAAGCTTTCTTT.

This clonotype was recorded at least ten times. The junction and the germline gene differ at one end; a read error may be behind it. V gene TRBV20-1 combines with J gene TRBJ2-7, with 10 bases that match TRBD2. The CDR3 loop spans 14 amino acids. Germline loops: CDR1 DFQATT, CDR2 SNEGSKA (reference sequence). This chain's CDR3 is CSARGLARLYEQHF. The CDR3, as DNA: TGCAGTGCTAGGGGACTAGCGAGGTTATACGAGCAGCACTTC.

The CDR3 region has the DNA TGTGCCACCAGCAGTCTCACAGGGGGCACCGGGGAGCTGTTTTTT. Its translation: CATSSLTGGTGELFF. The chain joins TRBV15 to TRBJ2-2; 8 bases agree with TRBD1. With 3 bases clipped from V and 4 bases from J, the junction kept 4 bases outside the gene matches. CDR1 is LNHNV and CDR2 is YYDKDF in the germline V gene (reference sequence). The CDR3 loop spans 15 amino acids.

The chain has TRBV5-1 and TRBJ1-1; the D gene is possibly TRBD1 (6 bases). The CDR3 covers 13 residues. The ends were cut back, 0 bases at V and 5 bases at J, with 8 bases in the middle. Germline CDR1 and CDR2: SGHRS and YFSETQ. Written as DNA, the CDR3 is TGCGCCAGCAGCTTGGGGACAGATACTGAAGCTTTCTTT. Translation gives CASSLGTDTEAFF.

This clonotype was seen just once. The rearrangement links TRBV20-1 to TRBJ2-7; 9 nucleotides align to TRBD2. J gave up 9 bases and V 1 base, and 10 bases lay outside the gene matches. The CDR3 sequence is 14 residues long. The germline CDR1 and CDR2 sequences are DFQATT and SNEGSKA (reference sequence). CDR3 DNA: TGCAGTGCTAGAGGGGCTAGCGGGGTCTCAGGGCAGTACTTC. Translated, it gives CSARGASGVSGQYF.

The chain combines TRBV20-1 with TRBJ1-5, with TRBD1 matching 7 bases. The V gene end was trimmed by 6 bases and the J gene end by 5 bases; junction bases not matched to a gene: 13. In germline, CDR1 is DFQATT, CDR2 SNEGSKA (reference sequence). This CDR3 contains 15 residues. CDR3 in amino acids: CSAHRWDSLDQPQHF. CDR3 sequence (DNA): TGCAGTGCGCACCGGTGGGACAGTCTCGATCAGCCCCAGCATTTT.

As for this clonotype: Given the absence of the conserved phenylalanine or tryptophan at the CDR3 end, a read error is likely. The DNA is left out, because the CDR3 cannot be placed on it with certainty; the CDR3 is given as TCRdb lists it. The CDR3 sequence is CSTYRVEHRGAVV. The rearrangement links TRBV20-1 to TRBJ2-2; the D call in the table, TRBD1, was not verified against the DNA. The germline CDR1 and CDR2 sequences are DFQATT and SNEGSKA (reference sequence). The CDR3 length is 13 residues, termini included.

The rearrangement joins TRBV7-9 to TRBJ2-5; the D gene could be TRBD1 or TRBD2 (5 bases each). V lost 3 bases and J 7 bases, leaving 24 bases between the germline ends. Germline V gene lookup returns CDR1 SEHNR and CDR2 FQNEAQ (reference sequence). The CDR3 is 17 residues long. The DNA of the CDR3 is TGTGCCAGCAGCTTGGCGGACGGGGACCCAGACCCAGGGACCCAGTACTTC. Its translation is CASSLADGDPDPGTQYF.

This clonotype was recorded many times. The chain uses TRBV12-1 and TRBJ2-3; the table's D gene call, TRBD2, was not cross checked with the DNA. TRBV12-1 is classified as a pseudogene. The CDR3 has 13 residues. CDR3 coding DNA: TGTGCCAGCCCCTCGCGGGAAACAGATACGCAGTATTTT. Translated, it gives CASPSRETDTQYF.

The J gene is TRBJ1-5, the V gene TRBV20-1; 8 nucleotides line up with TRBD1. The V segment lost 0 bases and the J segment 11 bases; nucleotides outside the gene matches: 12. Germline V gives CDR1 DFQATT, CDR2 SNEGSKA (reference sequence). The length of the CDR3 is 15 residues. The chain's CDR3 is CSARDTQGVSETQHF. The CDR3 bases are TGCAGTGCTAGAGATACACAGGGGGTTTCAGAGACCCAGCATTTT.

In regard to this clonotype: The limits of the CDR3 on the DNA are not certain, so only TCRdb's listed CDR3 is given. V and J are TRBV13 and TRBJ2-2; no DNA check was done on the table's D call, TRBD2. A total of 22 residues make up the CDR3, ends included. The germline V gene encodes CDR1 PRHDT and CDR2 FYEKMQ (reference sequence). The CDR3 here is CASSFYICSAGLAGLNTGELFF.